This record looks at one T cell receptor beta chain sequence and its context. The length of the CDR3 is 14 residues. The V and J ends lost 3 bases and 2 bases respectively, with 11 bases between them. Germline lookup yields CDR1 SGHRS and CDR2 YFSETQ. Libraries were prepared by immunoSEQ multiplex PCR; TCRdb keeps only in-frame clonotypes and omits some of them. The table records fewer than 150,000 clones, about 86% of them present only once. These data originate in a study of blood T cell repertoires in COVID-19. Overall study: The United States, Italy and Spain supplied acute and convalescent COVID-19 samples.

The sequencing sample was made of peripheral blood. This clonotype originated in a woman in her forties or fifties who had recovered from COVID-19. This sequence joins TRBV5-1 and TRBJ1-2; tentative D call: TRBD1 (5 bases). The CDR3 region has the DNA TGCGCCAGCAGCTCCGGTCCAGGGAACTATGGCTACACCTTC. It encodes CASSSGPGNYGYTF.